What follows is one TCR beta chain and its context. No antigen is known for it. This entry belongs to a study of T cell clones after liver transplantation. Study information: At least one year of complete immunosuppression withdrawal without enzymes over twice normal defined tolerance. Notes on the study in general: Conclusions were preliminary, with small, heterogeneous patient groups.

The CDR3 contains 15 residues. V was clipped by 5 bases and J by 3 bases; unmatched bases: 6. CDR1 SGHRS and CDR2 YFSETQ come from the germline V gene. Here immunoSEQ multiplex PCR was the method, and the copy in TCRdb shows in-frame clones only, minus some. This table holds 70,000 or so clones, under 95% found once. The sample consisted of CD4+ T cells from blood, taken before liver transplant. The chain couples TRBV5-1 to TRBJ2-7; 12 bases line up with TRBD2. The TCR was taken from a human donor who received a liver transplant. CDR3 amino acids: CASSSRTSGDYEQYF. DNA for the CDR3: TGCGCCAGCAGTTCCCGGACTAGCGGGGACTACGAGCAGTACTTC.